A single count supports the clone carrying this T cell receptor (beta chain). The sample is drawn from a study of memory CD4+ T cells and cytomegalovirus serostatus. The sort gate was single viable CD3+CD4+CD8-CD45RO+ cells for memory CD4+ T cells. CD4+ T cells were isolated by positive magnetic selection. The CDR3 runs to 15 residues. In germline, CDR1 is SGHRS, CDR2 YFSETQ. Trimming shortened V by 3 bases and J by 0 bases, and 7 bases separated the two germline ends. The table came from immunoSEQ multiplex PCR; TCRdb's copy has only in-frame clones and leaves some out. The table lists around 99,000 clones, about four fifths of them singletons.

This sequence was found in an adult in good health and CMV-seropositive. This chain uses TRBV5-1 with TRBJ2-6; D is unresolved. Specimen: memory CD4+ T cells from blood. CDR3 residues: CASSSTSSGANVLTF. The CDR3 DNA reads TGCGCCAGCAGCTCTACAAGCTCTGGGGCCAACGTCCTGACTTTC.